One and the same sample provided the 31 T cell receptor beta chains below, sequenced in a study of blood T cell repertoires in COVID-19. Sequencing used immunoSEQ multiplex PCR; TCRdb keeps in-frame clones, though not all of them. The sample records a few hundred thousand clones, around 89% being singletons. The sequenced material came from PBMCs or T cells enriched from blood (not recorded which). The source is a woman aged 18-29 years with acute COVID-19.

The rearrangement joins TRBV2 to TRBJ2-4; D unclear. CDR1 is SNHLY and CDR2 is FYNNEI in the germline V gene. The CDR3 extends over 13 amino acids. V was clipped by 6 bases and J by 7 bases, with 13 bases between them. The CDR3 DNA is TGTGCCAGCAGCAGAGAGGAGCCTAACATTCAGTACTTC. It is translated as CASSREEPNIQYF.

The rearrangement links TRBV27 to TRBJ1-2; tentative D call: TRBD1 (6 bases). V lost 1 base to trimming and J lost 4 bases, with 13 bases between them. The CDR3 loop spans 15 amino acids. Germline CDR1 and CDR2: MNHEY and SMNVEV (reference sequence). CDR3 sequence (DNA): TGTGCCAGCAGTTTATTAAACACAGGGATCTATGGCTACACCTTC. Translating gives CASSLLNTGIYGYTF.

The chain combines TRBV29-1 with TRBJ2-7; 10 bases line up with TRBD2. V lost 6 bases, J lost 4 bases, and 6 bases stayed unmatched. Germline V gives CDR1 SQVTM, CDR2 ANQGSEA. The CDR3 totals 13 residues. Here the CDR3 reads CSVRSGRSYEQYF. The CDR3, as DNA: TGCAGCGTCCGTAGCGGGAGGTCTTACGAGCAGTACTTC.

The chain uses TRBV7-2 and TRBJ1-2; 8 bases are a match to TRBD1. CDR1 SGHTA and CDR2 FQGNSA come from the germline V gene. The ends lost 9 bases at V and 4 bases at J; junction bases unmatched: 16. This CDR3 region has 16 residues. Here the CDR3 DNA reads TGTGCCAGTACGGGACAGGCTAGTTTTTACCTCTATGGCTACACCTTC. It encodes CASTGQASFYLYGYTF.

The J gene is TRBJ2-4, the V gene TRBV6-5; the D gene is possibly TRBD1 (6 bases). V was clipped by 6 bases and J by 0 bases, with 9 bases between them. Looked up from germline, CDR1 is MNHEY and CDR2 is SVGAGI. The CDR3 is 14 residues long. In nucleotides, the CDR3 is TGTGCCAGCAGCGGACAGTTAGCCAAAAACATTCAGTACTTC. It yields the protein CASSGQLAKNIQYF.

V and J are TRBV19 and TRBJ1-6, with no clear D. This CDR3 comprises 12 residues. Trimming removed 9 bases from V and 7 bases from J, with 10 bases in between. CDR1 is LNHDA and CDR2 is SQIVND in the germline V gene (reference sequence). CDR3 coding DNA: TGTGCCAGCCGCGGGAGGAATTCACCCCTCCACTTT. It encodes CASRGRNSPLHF.

V and J are TRBV5-1 and TRBJ2-4; D is unclear. CDR1 and CDR2 (germline): SGHRS, YFSETQ. Trimming cost V 5 bases and J 3 bases, with 15 bases left between them. CDR3 size: 15 residues. The CDR3 spells CASSMTGSDKNIQYF. CDR3 DNA sequence: TGCGCCAGCAGTATGACGGGTTCGGACAAAAACATTCAGTACTTC. The full variable domain, rest sourced from reference TRBV5-1 and TRBJ2-4, is KAGVTQTPRYLIKTRGQQVTLSCSPISGHRSVSWYQQTPGQGLQFLFEYFSETQRNKGNFPGRFSGRQFSNSRSEMNVSTLELGDSALYLCASSMTGSDKNIQYFGAGTRLSVL.

V usage is TRBV15 and J usage is TRBJ2-1, with 8 bases fitting TRBD2. The CDR3 covers 15 residues. Germline V gene data show CDR1 as LNHNV and CDR2 as YYDKDF (reference sequence). After removal of 8 bases from V and 0 bases from J, the junction contained 6 bases not matched to a gene. Here the CDR3 DNA reads TGTGCCACCCGGCGGGAGGTCTCCTCCTACAATGAGCAGTTCTTC. As protein: CATRREVSSYNEQFF.

Comments on this clone: At one end the junction does not follow the germline gene, possibly because of a read error. The V gene is TRBV7-7, the J gene TRBJ2-2; 7 nucleotides align to TRBD1. Germline assignment: CDR1 SSHAT and CDR2 FNYEAQ (reference sequence). This CDR3 comprises 15 residues. CDR3 nucleotide sequence: TGTGCTAGCAGCCCGGGACAGCCGGGCACCGGGGAGCTGTTTTTT. It yields the protein CASSPGQPGTGELFF.

The chain has TRBV5-6 and TRBJ2-3; possible D gene TRBD1, 7 bases. Trimming pared 9 bases from V and 2 bases from J, leaving 13 bases between. Germline CDR1 SGHDT, CDR2 YYEEEE. The CDR3 is 13 residues long. The CDR3 spells CATRGRDTDTQYF. The CDR3 DNA sequence: TGTGCCACAAGGGGGCGGGACACAGATACGCAGTATTTT.

The chain employs TRBV27 and TRBJ1-5; TRBD1 agrees at 8 bases. The CDR3 is 14 residues long. CDR1 and CDR2 (germline): MNHEY, SMNVEV (reference sequence). Germline trimming cut 5 bases from V and 9 bases from J; bases unmatched to any gene: 9. In DNA form, the CDR3 reads TGTGCCAGCAGTCAGACAGGGGCGCCCTGGCCCCAGCATTTT. It codes for CASSQTGAPWPQHF.

CDR3 loop: CASAGQGGTNEKLFF. CDR3 coding DNA: TGTGCCAGCGCTGGACAGGGAGGCACTAATGAAAAACTGTTTTTT. The rearrangement joins TRBV18 to TRBJ1-4; 8 bases fit TRBD1. The CDR3 length is 15 residues. Trimming took 8 bases from V and 2 from J; bases not matched to a gene: 7. Germline CDR1 is KGHSH and CDR2 is LQKENI.

This sequence joins TRBV5-1 and TRBJ2-3; TRBD2 agrees at 7 bases. Germline V gene sequence: CDR1 SGHRS, CDR2 YFSETQ. This CDR3 has 18 residues. The ends lost 5 bases at V and 2 bases at J; junction bases unmatched: 17. CDR3 residues: CASRFLERERYLTDTQYF. The CDR3 DNA follows: TGCGCCAGCAGGTTTTTAGAGCGGGAAAGATATCTCACAGATACGCAGTATTTT.

The chain links TRBV5-1 to TRBJ2-1; TRBD1 agrees at 7 bases. The CDR3 spans 13 residues. In germline, CDR1 is SGHRS, CDR2 YFSETQ. The trim removed 4 bases at V and 7 bases at J, leaving 5 bases unmatched. CDR3 protein: CASSIGTENEQFF. DNA of the CDR3: TGCGCCAGCAGCATAGGGACAGAAAATGAGCAGTTCTTC.

About this clone: At one end the junction does not follow the germline gene, possibly because of a read error. The chain recombines TRBV7-2 with TRBJ1-5, with 9 bases fitting TRBD1. CDR3 length equals 15 residues. Germline CDR1 reads SGHTA; CDR2 reads FQGNSA. CDR3 region: CASSLATGGGQPQHF. The CDR3 region has the DNA TGTGCCAGCAGCCTAGCGACAGGGGGAGGGCAGCCCCAGCATTTT.

The V call is TRBV7-2, the J call TRBJ1-3; the D is unclear. This CDR3 region has 16 residues. Germline V gene sequence: CDR1 SGHTA, CDR2 FQGNSA. Trimming removed 1 base from V and 0 bases from J, with 10 bases in between. The CDR3 spells CASSLGPGSSGNTIYF. For the CDR3, the DNA is TGTGCCAGCAGCTTAGGCCCGGGGAGCTCTGGAAACACCATATATTTT.

This CDR3 reads CAISESGQGSYEQYF. The CDR3 nucleotides are TGTGCCATCAGTGAGTCAGGCCAGGGATCCTACGAGCAGTACTTC. The rearrangement uses TRBV10-3 and TRBJ2-7, with D possibly matching TRBD1 (5 bases). CDR1 and CDR2 from the germline V gene are ENHRY and SYGVKD. Deletions cut 0 bases from V and 1 base from J, with 10 bases between. This CDR3 has 15 amino acids.

V usage is TRBV5-5 and J usage is TRBJ2-2; 9 bases match TRBD1. Germline trimming cut 4 bases from V and 6 bases from J; bases unmatched to any gene: 13. From germline, CDR1 is SGHKS and CDR2 YYEKEE (reference sequence). The CDR3 contains 17 residues. The chain's CDR3 is CASSIKPGQGVAGELFF. The CDR3 DNA reads as TGTGCCAGCAGCATCAAACCGGGACAGGGTGTTGCCGGGGAGCTGTTTTTT. The complete variable domain, with remaining parts taken from reference TRBV5-5 and TRBJ2-2, reads DAGVTQSPTHLIKTRGQQVTLRCSPISGHKSVSWYQQVLGQGPQFIFQYYEKEERGRGNFPDRFSARQFPNYSSELNVNALLLGDSALYLCASSIKPGQGVAGELFFGEGSRLTVL.

The chain combines TRBV6-5 with TRBJ1-1; TRBD1 agrees at 9 bases. J gave up 0 bases and V 7 bases, and 3 bases lay outside the gene matches. This CDR3 is 14 amino acids long. Germline CDR1 is MNHEY and CDR2 is SVGAGI. The CDR3 coding sequence is TGTGCCAGCAAAGACAGGGGGATGAACACTGAAGCTTTCTTT. Its translation: CASKDRGMNTEAFF.

The chain employs TRBV10-3 and TRBJ1-2, with D perhaps TRBD1 (5 bases). The CDR3 spans 14 residues. CDR1 and CDR2 (germline): ENHRY, SYGVKD. Trimming cost V 2 bases and J 7 bases, with 14 bases left between them. CDR3 sequence reads: CAISETETASGYTF. The CDR3 DNA reads as TGTGCCATCAGTGAGACTGAGACAGCCAGTGGCTACACCTTC.

The V and J genes are TRBV19 and TRBJ2-7; D is possibly TRBD2 (6 bases). The V gene's germline CDR1 is LNHDA and CDR2 SQIVND (reference sequence). Trimming left V 6 bases short and J 1 base short, with 10 bases between. CDR3 length equals 13 residues. The CDR3 protein is CASSAGPSYEQYF. The CDR3 DNA sequence: TGTGCCAGTAGCGCGGGACCTTCCTACGAGCAGTACTTC.

This rearrangement joins TRBV28 to TRBJ1-5, with D hard to call. V dropped 5 bases and J dropped 7 bases, with 12 bases sitting between them. Germline CDR1 and CDR2: MDHEN and SYDVKM. The CDR3 has 13 residues. The CDR3 DNA sequence: TGTGCCAGCAGTGCGCGAACGTGGCAGCCCCAGCATTTT. Protein: CASSARTWQPQHF. Full variable domain (remainder filled in from reference TRBV28 and TRBJ1-5): DVKVTQSSRYLVKRTGEKVFLECVQDMDHENMFWYRQDPGLGLRLIYFSYDVKMKEKGDIPEGYSVSREKKERFSLILESASTNQTSMYLCASSARTWQPQHFGDGTRLSIL.

This rearrangement joins TRBV5-4 to TRBJ2-2, with 9 positions matching TRBD2. Looked up from germline, CDR1 is SGHNT and CDR2 is YYREEE (reference sequence). The CDR3 loop spans 16 amino acids. Germline trimming cut 0 bases from V and 5 bases from J; bases unmatched to any gene: 5. CDR3 in DNA: TGTGCCAGCAGCTTGGCACTAGCGGGCCCGACCGGGGAGCTGTTTTTT. It is translated as CASSLALAGPTGELFF.

CDR3 sequence (DNA): TGTGCCAGCACCCTCCTGGGGAGCAGCTCCTATAATTCACCCCTCCACTTT. Its translation is CASTLLGSSSYNSPLHF. The chain employs TRBV5-5 and TRBJ1-6; D call uncertain. Between the trimmed V and J ends, which lost 6 bases and 0 bases, there was a span of 16 bases. In germline, CDR1 is SGHKS, CDR2 YYEKEE (reference sequence). There are 17 residues in the CDR3. Full variable domain (missing parts from reference TRBV5-5 and TRBJ1-6): DAGVTQSPTHLIKTRGQQVTLRCSPISGHKSVSWYQQVLGQGPQFIFQYYEKEERGRGNFPDRFSARQFPNYSSELNVNALLLGDSALYLCASTLLGSSSYNSPLHFGNGTRLTVT.

Written as DNA, the CDR3 is TGTGCCAGCAGTTTATGGCAGGGGGAGCAGTACTTC. Its protein product is CASSLWQGEQYF. V is TRBV28 and J is TRBJ2-7, with a possible D match to TRBD1 (6 bases). V was pared by 0 bases and J by 7 bases, with 7 bases between. Germline V gives CDR1 MDHEN, CDR2 SYDVKM. This CDR3 comprises 12 residues.

J is TRBJ1-2 and V is TRBV30; no firm D call. Germline V gene data show CDR1 as GTSNPN and CDR2 as SVGIG (reference sequence). The germline V and J ends were trimmed by 2 bases and 7 bases, with 5 bases remaining between them. The CDR3 has 10 amino acids. The CDR3: CAWSRVGYTF. CDR3 nucleotide sequence: TGTGCCTGGAGTCGCGTTGGCTACACCTTC.

This sequence joins TRBV28 and TRBJ2-7; D is perhaps TRBD2 (5 bases). There are 18 residues in the CDR3. In germline, CDR1 is MDHEN, CDR2 SYDVKM. V gave up 8 bases and J gave up 1 base, with 27 bases separating them. The CDR3, as DNA: TGTGCCAGCCTCGAGAGGCTTGGGAGCGGCACGGGATCCTACGAGCAGTACTTC. It yields the protein CASLERLGSGTGSYEQYF.

The V and J genes are TRBV25-1 and TRBJ1-1; 9 bases match TRBD1. J was trimmed by 3 bases and V by 6 bases; bases with no gene match: 2. Germline assignment: CDR1 MGHDK and CDR2 SYGVNS. CDR3 length: 13 amino acids. DNA of the CDR3: TGTGCCAGCAGAGGACAGGGGCACACTGAAGCTTTCTTT. Translating it yields CASRGQGHTEAFF.

The chain recombines TRBV5-1 with TRBJ2-7, with 9 bases lining up with TRBD2. V shed 1 base, J shed 0 bases, and the junction held 17 bases outside the gene matches. The germline V gene has CDR1 SGHRS and CDR2 YFSETQ. The CDR3 length is 20 residues. The CDR3 region has the DNA TGCGCCAGCAGCTTGAGACCGAGGAGCGGGAGGTCGTTAAGCTCCTACGAGCAGTACTTC. It codes for CASSLRPRSGRSLSSYEQYF.

This chain uses TRBV11-2 with TRBJ2-3; TRBD1 might be the D (5 bases). The V gene lost 5 bases and the J gene lost 1 base, with 10 bases spanning the gap. The CDR3 has 14 residues. Germline V gene lookup returns CDR1 SGHAT and CDR2 FQNNGV. Written as DNA, the CDR3 is TGTGCCAGCAGCCCGACGACAGGCACAGATACGCAGTATTTT. Its translation: CASSPTTGTDTQYF.

This chain connects TRBV7-2 to TRBJ1-5; TRBD1 is a possible D gene (5 bases). The germline V gene encodes CDR1 SGHTA and CDR2 FQGNSA. This CDR3 region has 15 residues. With 6 bases removed from V and 2 bases from J, the gap between germline ends came to 14 bases. The CDR3, as DNA: TGTGCCAGCAGGTTGACGACAGACGGCAATCAGCCCCAGCATTTT. It is translated as CASRLTTDGNQPQHF.